This TCR beta chain was identified during a study of blood T cell repertoires in COVID-19. Study information: T cells, B-cell-depleted T cells, or PBMCs supplied cDNA or gDNA.

Authors' processing steps: Amplification from reference gene primers served as the basis for estimated nucleated cell counts. Here immunoSEQ multiplex PCR was the method, and the copy in TCRdb shows in-frame clones only, minus some. V, J and clone size were drawn from that table, and D and trimming were deduced from the DNA. The table has 45,000 to 65,000 clones, roughly four fifths seen once. Germline V gene sequence: CDR1 MRHNA, CDR2 SNTAGT. The V gene lost 6 bases and the J gene lost 0 bases, with 18 bases spanning the gap. There are 18 residues in the CDR3. Sequencing was performed on peripheral blood. This chain uses TRBV6-4 with TRBJ2-6; the D gene is possibly TRBD1 (5 bases). This TCR was recovered from a woman aged 80 or over with COVID-19, enrolled during active disease. Written as DNA, the CDR3 is TGTGCCAGCAGGACAGCACAGCGCCAGGCCTCTGGGGCCAACGTCCTGACTTTC. Amino acid sequence: CASRTAQRQASGANVLTF.